Listed here are 17 T cell receptor beta chains from one sample, sequenced in a study of cytotoxic CD8 clonotypes in ibrutinib-treated CLL. The method was immunoSEQ multiplex PCR; TCRdb's version includes in-frame clones alone and lacks a portion of them. The repertoire consists of fewer than 400,000 clones, with 67% occurring once and the leading ten covering about 6.7%. The source material was PBMCs, sampled after 36 months of ibrutinib treatment. These receptors originate from a human donor with chronic lymphocytic leukemia.

V is TRBV29-1 and J is TRBJ2-2, with 8 nucleotides matching TRBD1. Per the germline V gene, CDR1 is SQVTM and CDR2 is ANQGSEA. J was trimmed by 1 base and V by 7 bases; bases with no gene match: 5. The CDR3 runs to 14 residues. CDR3 sequence: CSAAGTGNTGELFF. DNA for the CDR3: TGCAGCGCAGCCGGGACAGGGAACACCGGGGAGCTGTTTTTT.

This clone was counted between two and nine times. The sample holds other DNA sequences that translate to the same CDR3. V is TRBV4-1 and J is TRBJ1-5; D remains ambiguous. Deletions cut 1 base from V and 4 bases from J, with 5 bases between. Germline CDR1 MGHRA, CDR2 YSYEKL. The CDR3 runs to 13 residues. CDR3 amino acids: CASSQVGNQPQHF. The CDR3 bases are TGCGCCAGCAGCCAAGTCGGGAATCAGCCCCAGCATTTT.

V and J are TRBV29-1 and TRBJ2-4, with 9 bases fitting TRBD1. Germline lookup yields CDR1 SQVTM and CDR2 ANQGSEA. The CDR3 consists of 15 residues. Unmatched junction bases numbered 7, after V lost 6 bases and J lost 1 base. The CDR3: CSVRNRGQAKNIQYF. The CDR3 DNA follows: TGCAGCGTACGAAACAGGGGGCAGGCCAAAAACATTCAGTACTTC.

This sequence joins TRBV23-1 and TRBJ1-5, with 10 positions matching TRBD1. TRBV23-1 is given ORF status, its function remaining uncertain. The CDR3 runs to 17 residues. The trim removed 2 bases at V and 3 bases at J, leaving 7 bases unmatched. CDR3 loop: CASSQVPTGGLNQPQHF. The CDR3 DNA sequence: TGCGCCAGCAGTCAAGTCCCGACAGGGGGCCTCAATCAGCCCCAGCATTTT.

V gene TRBV10-3 combines with J gene TRBJ2-2, with 10 bases lining up with TRBD2. The ends lost 2 bases at V and 5 bases at J; junction bases unmatched: 5. Germline CDR1 ENHRY, CDR2 SYGVKD. CDR3 length: 16 residues. In DNA, the CDR3 is TGTGCCATCAGTGAGGGAGCGGGAGGGCGTACCGGGGAGCTGTTTTTT. Translation: CAISEGAGGRTGELFF.

This chain links TRBV4-1 with TRBJ2-3; no definite D call. This CDR3 comprises 13 residues. V lost 3 bases, J lost 0 bases, and 4 bases lay in between. Germline lookup yields CDR1 MGHRA and CDR2 YSYEKL. The chain's CDR3 is CASSHDSTDTQYF. The CDR3 DNA is TGCGCCAGCAGCCACGATAGCACAGATACGCAGTATTTT.

J is TRBJ2-1 and V is TRBV7-9, with 10 bases identical to TRBD2. This CDR3 is 19 amino acids long. CDR1 is SEHNR, CDR2 FQNEAQ, per germline (reference sequence). V lost 5 bases to trimming and J lost 1 base; unmatched junction nucleotides: 14. CDR3 protein: CASSAQGGSSGRSYNEQFF. The CDR3 region has the DNA TGTGCCAGCAGCGCCCAGGGCGGGTCTAGCGGGAGATCCTACAATGAGCAGTTCTTC. The full variable domain, rest sourced from reference TRBV7-9 and TRBJ2-1, is DTGVSQNPRHKITKRGQNVTFRCDPISEHNRLYWYRQTLGQGPEFLTYFQNEAQLEKSRLLSDRFSAERPKGSFSTLEIQRTEQGDSAMYLCASSAQGGSSGRSYNEQFFGPGTRLTVL.

V and J are TRBV28 and TRBJ2-7, with D hard to call. The length of the CDR3 is 15 residues. Germline values: CDR1 MDHEN, CDR2 SYDVKM. The germline V and J ends were trimmed by 2 bases and 3 bases, with 14 bases remaining between them. The CDR3 here is CASSLVSAARYEQYF. The CDR3, as DNA: TGTGCCAGCAGTTTAGTCTCGGCGGCCCGCTACGAGCAGTACTTC.

This sequence joins TRBV25-1 and TRBJ2-1; perhaps TRBD1 as D (7 bases). CDR3 size: 16 residues. V shed 2 bases and J shed 3 bases, with 14 bases lying between them. Germline lookup yields CDR1 MGHDK and CDR2 SYGVNS. CDR3 coding DNA: TGTGCCAGCAGTGAAGGAGGGGGGACAGTCTACAATGAGCAGTTCTTC. Translation gives CASSEGGGTVYNEQFF.

The V call is TRBV5-1, the J call TRBJ1-1, with a tentative D call TRBD1 (6 bases). Trimming stripped 3 bases from V and 0 bases from J, with 12 bases between. CDR1 and CDR2 from the germline V gene are SGHRS and YFSETQ. The CDR3 runs to 15 residues. The CDR3 sequence is CASSSRTAMNTEAFF. The CDR3 nucleotides are TGCGCCAGCAGCTCACGGACAGCGATGAACACTGAAGCTTTCTTT.

The chain employs TRBV6-5 and TRBJ1-2, with a tentative D call TRBD1 (5 bases). Germline V CDR1 and CDR2: MNHEY, SVGAGI. Trimming removed 6 bases at V and 7 bases at J, with 21 bases between. The CDR3 extends over 15 amino acids. The CDR3 DNA sequence: TGTGCCAGCAGATCGCTTCCGGGACTAGACTTTGGCTACACCTTC. Its protein product is CASRSLPGLDFGYTF.

This sequence joins TRBV2 and TRBJ2-7, with D possibly matching TRBD1 (6 bases). Deletions cut 7 bases from V and 6 bases from J, with 10 bases between. CDR1 SNHLY and CDR2 FYNNEI come from the germline V gene. This CDR3 is built from 11 residues. The CDR3 region has the DNA TGTGCCAGCAATACAGGGATCGAGCAGTACTTC. Translation gives CASNTGIEQYF. The full variable domain, in which reference TRBV2 and TRBJ2-7 provide the parts outside the CDR3, is EPEVTQTPSHQVTQMGQEVILRCVPISNHLYFYWYRQILGQKVEFLVSFYNNEISEKSEIFDDQFSVERPDGSNFTLKIRSTKLEDSAMYFCASNTGIEQYFGPGTRLTVT.

The chain employs TRBV19 and TRBJ2-1, with TRBD1 identical over 10 bases. Germline trimming cut 9 bases from V and 9 bases from J; bases unmatched to any gene: 8. Per the germline V gene, CDR1 is LNHDA and CDR2 is SQIVND (reference sequence). This CDR3 has 13 residues. The CDR3 DNA reads TGTGCCAGCAACGGACAGGGGGTGGGTGAGCAGTTCTTC. As protein: CASNGQGVGEQFF.

This clone was seen only once. The chain employs TRBV4-3 and TRBJ2-3; TRBD2 might be the D (6 bases). The germline V gene encodes CDR1 LGHNA and CDR2 YSLEER. V was clipped by 0 bases and J by 2 bases, with 12 bases between them. The CDR3 is 16 residues long. CDR3 protein: CASSQEVSGFTDTQYF. As DNA, the CDR3 is TGCGCCAGCAGCCAAGAGGTTAGCGGCTTCACAGATACGCAGTATTTT.

The rearrangement links TRBV5-1 to TRBJ1-4; weak D call: TRBD1 (5 bases). Germline CDR1 SGHRS, CDR2 YFSETQ. Trimming removed 4 bases at V and 13 bases at J, with 29 bases between. The CDR3 runs 17 residues. Here the CDR3 reads CASSPFRVEVTGRGLFF. Here the CDR3 DNA reads TGCGCCAGCAGCCCGTTCAGGGTTGAGGTCACGGGGAGGGGACTGTTTTTT.

The V call is TRBV5-4, the J call TRBJ2-3, with D perhaps matching TRBD1 or TRBD2 (5 bases each). V was shortened by 7 bases and J by 2 bases, with 17 bases between the two germline ends. Per the germline V gene, CDR1 is SGHNT and CDR2 is YYREEE (reference sequence). The CDR3 has 15 residues. DNA of the CDR3: TGTGCCAGCGCAAGAGGGACGTCGGTCACAGATACGCAGTATTTT. Translating it yields CASARGTSVTDTQYF.

The gene calls are TRBV29-1 and TRBJ1-2, with unresolved D. Trimming left V 3 bases short and J 8 bases short, with 19 bases between. The CDR3 sequence is 14 residues long. CDR1 SQVTM and CDR2 ANQGSEA come from the germline V gene. The CDR3 coding sequence is TGCAGCGTTGAGGTTCAGACTTCCTCTCTGGGCTACACCTTC. It translates to CSVEVQTSSLGYTF. Together with reference TRBV29-1 and TRBJ1-2, the CDR3 gives the full variable domain: SAVISQKPSRDICQRGTSLTIQCQVDSQVTMMFWYRQQPGQSLTLIATANQGSEATYESGFVIDKFPISRPNLTFSTLTVSNMSPEDSSIYLCSVEVQTSSLGYTFGSGTRLTVV.